A single sample gave rise to the 2 T cell receptor beta chains below, sequenced in a study of T cell responses to AZD1222 COVID-19 vaccine. Assay: immunoSEQ multiplex PCR; the TCRdb copy retains only in-frame clones and omits some. Of about 110,000 clones listed, roughly 89% are singletons. Sequenced material: peripheral blood, taken on day 0 of AZD1222 vaccination. The origin of the receptors is an adult in good health.

V gene TRBV24-1 combines with J gene TRBJ1-1, with D unclear. The V gene lost 7 bases and the J gene lost 4 bases, with 12 bases spanning the gap. CDR1 is KGHDR, CDR2 SFDVKD, per germline. The CDR3 totals 13 residues. DNA of the CDR3: TGTGCCACCAGCCCGGGGTACGGCACTGAAGCTTTCTTT. Translation: CATSPGYGTEAFF.

V and J are TRBV5-1 and TRBJ1-6, with D unclear. Looked up from germline, CDR1 is SGHRS and CDR2 is YFSETQ. The CDR3 covers 14 residues. V gave up 0 bases and J gave up 7 bases, with 8 bases separating them. This CDR3 reads CASSLEGRNSPLHF. The CDR3 DNA sequence: TGCGCCAGCAGCTTGGAGGGCCGAAATTCACCCCTCCACTTT.